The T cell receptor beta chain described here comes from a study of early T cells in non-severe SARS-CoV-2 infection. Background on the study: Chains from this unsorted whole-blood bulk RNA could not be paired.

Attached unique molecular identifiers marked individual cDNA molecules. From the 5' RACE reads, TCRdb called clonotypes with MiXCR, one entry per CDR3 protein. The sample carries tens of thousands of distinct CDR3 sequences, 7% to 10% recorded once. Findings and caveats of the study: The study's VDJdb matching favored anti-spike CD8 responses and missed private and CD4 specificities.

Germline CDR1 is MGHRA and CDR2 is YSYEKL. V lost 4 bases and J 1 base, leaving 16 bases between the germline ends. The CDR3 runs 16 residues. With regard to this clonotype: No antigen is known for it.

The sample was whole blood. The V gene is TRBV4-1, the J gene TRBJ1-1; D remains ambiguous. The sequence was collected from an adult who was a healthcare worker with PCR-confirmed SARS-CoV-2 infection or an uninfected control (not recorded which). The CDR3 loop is CASSPESSGTNTEAFF. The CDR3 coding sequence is TGCGCCAGCAGCCCAGAAAGCTCGGGAACGAACACTGAAGCTTTCTTT.